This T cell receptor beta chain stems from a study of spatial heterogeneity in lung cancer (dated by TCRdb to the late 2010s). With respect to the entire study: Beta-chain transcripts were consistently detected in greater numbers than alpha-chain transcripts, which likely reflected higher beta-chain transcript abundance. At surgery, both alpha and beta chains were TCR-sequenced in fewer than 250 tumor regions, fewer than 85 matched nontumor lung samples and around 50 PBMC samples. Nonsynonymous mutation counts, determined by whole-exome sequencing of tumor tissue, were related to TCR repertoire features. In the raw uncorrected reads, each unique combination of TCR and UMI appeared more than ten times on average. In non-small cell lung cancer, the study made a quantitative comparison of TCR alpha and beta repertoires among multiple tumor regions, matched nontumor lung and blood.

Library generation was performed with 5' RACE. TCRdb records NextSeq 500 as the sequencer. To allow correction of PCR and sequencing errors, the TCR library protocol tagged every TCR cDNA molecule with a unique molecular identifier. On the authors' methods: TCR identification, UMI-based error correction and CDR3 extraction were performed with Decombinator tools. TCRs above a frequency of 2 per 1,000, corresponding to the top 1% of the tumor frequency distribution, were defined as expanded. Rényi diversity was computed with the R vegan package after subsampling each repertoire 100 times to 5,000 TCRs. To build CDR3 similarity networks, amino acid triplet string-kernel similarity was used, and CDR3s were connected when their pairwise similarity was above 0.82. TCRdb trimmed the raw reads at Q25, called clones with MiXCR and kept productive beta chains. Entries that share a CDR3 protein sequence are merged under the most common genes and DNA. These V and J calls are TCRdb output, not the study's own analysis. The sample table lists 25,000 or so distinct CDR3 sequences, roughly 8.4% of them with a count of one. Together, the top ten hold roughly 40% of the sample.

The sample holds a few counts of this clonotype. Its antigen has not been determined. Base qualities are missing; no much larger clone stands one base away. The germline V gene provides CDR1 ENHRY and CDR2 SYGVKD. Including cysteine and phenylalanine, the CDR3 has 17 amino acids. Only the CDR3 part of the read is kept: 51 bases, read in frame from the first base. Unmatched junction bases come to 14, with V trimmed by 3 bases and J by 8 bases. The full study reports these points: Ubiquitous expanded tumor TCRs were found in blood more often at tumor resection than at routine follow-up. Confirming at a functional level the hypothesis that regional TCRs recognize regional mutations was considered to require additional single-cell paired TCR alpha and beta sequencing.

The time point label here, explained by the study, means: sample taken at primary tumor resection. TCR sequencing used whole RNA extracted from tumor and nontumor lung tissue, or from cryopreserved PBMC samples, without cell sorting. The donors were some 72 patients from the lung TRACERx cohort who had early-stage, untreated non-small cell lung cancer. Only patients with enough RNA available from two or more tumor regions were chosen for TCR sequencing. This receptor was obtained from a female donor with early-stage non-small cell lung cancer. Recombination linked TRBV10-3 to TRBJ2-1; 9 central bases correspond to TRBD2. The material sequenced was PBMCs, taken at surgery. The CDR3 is CAISERGGRAAGDEQFF. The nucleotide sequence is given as TGTGCCATCAGTGAAAGGGGCGGGAGGGCTGCGGGAGATGAGCAGTTCTTC.